This entry concerns a single T cell receptor (beta chain). This entry belongs to a study of long-term antiretroviral therapy in people with HIV. The run of the v3.0 immunoSEQ assay was at survey level. Repertoires were generated with immunoSEQ multiplex PCR, while TCRdb's copy carries only in-frame clones and drops some. The sample yields about 28,000 clones, 85% to 95% seen once. This CDR3 has 15 residues. Germline CDR1 MNHEY, CDR2 SVGAGI. V lost 6 bases and J 0 bases, leaving 12 bases between the germline ends. The chain employs TRBV6-5 and TRBJ1-5; perhaps TRBD1 as D (6 bases). The source was unsorted PBMCs, collected 5.3 years after starting antiretroviral therapy. The receptor comes from a man aged 50 to 59 with HIV. The CDR3, as DNA: TGTGCCAGCAGGGGACACCGTGGTAGCAATCAGCCCCAGCATTTT. Protein product: CASRGHRGSNQPQHF.